Here is one T cell receptor (beta chain) with its context. The CDR3 totals 13 residues. V lost 8 bases and J lost 3; bases outside the gene matches: 3. The germline V gene has CDR1 SGHRS and CDR2 YFSETQ. These data are taken from a study of blood T cell repertoires in COVID-19. About the research overall: In each case, the material was cDNA or gDNA derived from T cells, B-cell-depleted T cells, or PBMCs.

Only in-frame clones appear in the TCRdb table, and some are missing; sequencing was by immunoSEQ multiplex PCR. The sample yields under 130,000 clones, 89% seen once. The V and J genes are TRBV5-1 and TRBJ2-7; 12 nucleotides line up with TRBD2. The TCR was taken from a woman aged 55 to 70 with acute or convalescent COVID-19. Source material: peripheral blood. The CDR3 region has the DNA TGCGCCAGACGACTAGCGGGAGTCTACGAGCAGTACGTC. Translated, it gives CARRLAGVYEQYV.